These 29 T cell receptor beta chains came from one sample sequenced in a study of cytomegalovirus exposure and HLA in healthy donors. The study ran its PCR with 60 Vbeta and 13 Jbeta primers. TCRdb's copy holds only in-frame clones and misses some; the assay was immunoSEQ multiplex PCR. In the table there are over 110,000 clones, under 85% of which are singletons. The sample consisted of PBMCs. The receptors shown here come from a man aged 18 to 30 in good health and CMV-seronegative.

The rearrangement joins TRBV5-4 to TRBJ1-5, with TRBD1 identical over 7 bases. After removal of 4 bases from V and 2 bases from J, the junction contained 3 bases not matched to a gene. Germline V CDR1 and CDR2: SGHNT, YYREEE (reference sequence). CDR3 length: 14 residues. The CDR3 sequence is CASSLGTGNQPQHF. For the CDR3, the DNA is TGTGCCAGCAGCCTTGGGACAGGCAATCAGCCCCAGCATTTT. Using reference TRBV5-4 and TRBJ1-5 for the parts outside the CDR3, the full variable domain is ETGVTQSPTHLIKTRGQQVTLRCSSQSGHNTVSWYQQALGQGPQFIFQYYREEENGRGNFPPRFSGLQFPNYSSELNVNALELDDSALYLCASSLGTGNQPQHFGDGTRLSIL.

This rearrangement joins TRBV7-2 to TRBJ1-4, with TRBD1 matching over 7 bases. V shed 5 bases, J shed 7 bases, and the junction held 10 bases outside the gene matches. The CDR3 loop spans 15 amino acids. Germline values: CDR1 SGHTA, CDR2 FQGNSA. In DNA form, the CDR3 reads TGTGCCAGCAGCCAACCGACAGGGAGTGGTGAAAAACTGTTTTTT. This sequence encodes CASSQPTGSGEKLFF.

This clone was seen a handful of times. The V and J genes are TRBV6-6 and TRBJ1-1, with a tentative D call TRBD1 (5 bases). Germline values: CDR1 MNHNY, CDR2 SVGAGI (reference sequence). V was pared by 5 bases and J by 11 bases, with 18 bases between. CDR3 size: 13 residues. The CDR3 is CASSIPGGGEAFF. CDR3 in DNA: TGTGCCAGCAGTATCCCCGGGGGGGGTGAGGCTTTCTTT.

V and J are TRBV6-1 and TRBJ1-5; no clear D. Deletions cut 3 bases from V and 7 bases from J, with 10 bases between. From germline, CDR1 is MNHNS and CDR2 SASEGT. The CDR3 spans 13 residues. Written as DNA, the CDR3 is TGTGCCAGCAGTGAGGAGGCGAACCAGCCCCAGCATTTT. As protein: CASSEEANQPQHF.

The chain recombines TRBV7-8 with TRBJ2-2; 14 bases are shared with TRBD2. The V gene's germline CDR1 is SGHVS and CDR2 FQNEAQ. The CDR3 is 19 residues long. The ends lost 5 bases at V and 2 bases at J; junction bases unmatched: 10. The CDR3 loop is CASSPRTSGGPTNTGELFF. The CDR3 DNA is TGTGCCAGCAGCCCCAGGACTAGCGGGGGGCCCACCAACACCGGGGAGCTGTTTTTT.

The V call is TRBV2, the J call TRBJ1-2, with 8 positions matching TRBD1. Per the germline V gene, CDR1 is SNHLY and CDR2 is FYNNEI. The V and J ends lost 6 bases and 8 bases, in that order; junction bases with no gene match: 17. CDR3 length: 16 amino acids. The CDR3 nucleotides read TGTGCCAGCAGCTCACGACAGGGGCCTAGGTCTGAGGGCTACACCTTC. Translated, it gives CASSSRQGPRSEGYTF.

The chain uses TRBV7-2 and TRBJ1-4, with 8 positions matching TRBD1. This CDR3 contains 15 residues. Germline trimming cut 5 bases from V and 13 bases from J; bases unmatched to any gene: 15. Germline V gene data show CDR1 as SGHTA and CDR2 as FQGNSA. The CDR3 DNA sequence: TGTGCCAGCAGCCCTACCCTACTAGGACAGGGTAGACTGTTTTTT. Translating gives CASSPTLLGQGRLFF.

This clone was seen a single time. The chain couples TRBV18 to TRBJ1-4; the match to TRBD1 covers 7 bases. The germline gives CDR1 KGHSH, CDR2 LQKENI. The trim removed 6 bases at V and 8 bases at J, leaving 12 bases unmatched. CDR3 length: 15 residues. In DNA form, the CDR3 reads TGTGCCAGCTCGGACCAAAATGCAGGGGGGGAAAAACTGTTTTTT. It yields the protein CASSDQNAGGEKLFF.

This rearrangement joins TRBV19 to TRBJ1-2, with D uncertain. The CDR3 consists of 12 residues. The germline gives CDR1 LNHDA, CDR2 SQIVND (reference sequence). Trimming pared 5 bases from V and 5 bases from J, leaving 9 bases between. For the CDR3, the DNA is TGTGCCAGTAGTCCCGCCAGGTATGGCTACACCTTC. As protein: CASSPARYGYTF.

The V gene is TRBV7-3, the J gene TRBJ2-1, with D uncertain. CDR3 size: 14 residues. Trimming took 5 bases from V and 4 from J, leaving 12 bases between them. Germline-derived CDR1 and CDR2 are SGHTA and FQGTGA. The CDR3 spells CASSRSEAYNEQFF. CDR3 nucleotides: TGTGCCAGCAGCCGATCAGAGGCTTACAATGAGCAGTTCTTC.

The V and J genes are TRBV30 and TRBJ1-1, with 9 bases lining up with TRBD1. Germline-derived CDR1 and CDR2 are GTSNPN and SVGIG (reference sequence). The CDR3 contains 12 residues. V shed 7 bases and J 4 bases; nucleotides not matched to a gene: 4. The CDR3 protein is CALDRGSTEAFF. The CDR3 DNA reads as TGTGCCTTAGACAGGGGGAGCACTGAAGCTTTCTTT.

This clone was counted once. V gene TRBV18 combines with J gene TRBJ2-1; D is undetermined. The CDR3 runs to 16 residues. The V gene's germline CDR1 is KGHSH and CDR2 LQKENI. Trimming cost V 4 bases and J 6 bases, with 19 bases left between them. In DNA form, the CDR3 reads TGTGCCAGCTCACTGTACTCGACACCCCAAACCAATGAGCAGTTCTTC. Translated: CASSLYSTPQTNEQFF.

This clone came up once. The chain couples TRBV6-1 to TRBJ2-5; D is perhaps TRBD1 (5 bases). TRBJ2-7 explains the end of the DNA better; the J call may be wrong. This CDR3 is built from 15 residues. Per germline, CDR1 MNHNS and CDR2 SASEGT. CDR3 sequence (DNA): TGTGCCAGCAAAGGGGCTCCTTCGGCGTCCTACGAGCAGTACTTC. This sequence encodes CASKGAPSASYEQYF.

V and J are TRBV30 and TRBJ1-6; 8 bases line up with TRBD1. Germline CDR1 and CDR2: GTSNPN and SVGIG (reference sequence). The CDR3 sequence is 16 residues long. Trimming cost V 3 bases and J 7 bases; bases outside gene matches: 11. CDR3 sequence reads: CAWSPRTGTKNSPLHF. CDR3 coding DNA: TGTGCCTGGAGCCCTAGGACAGGGACTAAAAATTCACCCCTCCACTTT.

This chain uses TRBV28 with TRBJ1-1; D is unclear. Germline CDR1 MDHEN, CDR2 SYDVKM. The V and J ends lost 7 bases and 8 bases respectively, with 14 bases between them. The CDR3 is 12 amino acids. The CDR3 spells CASTTSGREAFF. The DNA of the CDR3 is TGTGCCAGCACTACCAGTGGCAGGGAAGCTTTCTTT.

J is TRBJ2-5 and V is TRBV29-1; 10 bases agree with TRBD2. This CDR3 has 13 residues. Unmatched junction bases numbered 3, after V lost 4 bases and J lost 4 bases. Germline CDR1 and CDR2: SQVTM and ANQGSEA. As DNA, the CDR3 is TGCAGCGTTGGTACTAGCGGGGTAGAGACCCAGTACTTC. It encodes CSVGTSGVETQYF.

As concerns this clone: This sample also contains other DNA sequences that code for the same CDR3. In DNA form, the CDR3 reads TGTGCCAGTAGTTCAGGGGGCTATGAGCAGTTCTTC. The encoded protein is CASSSGGYEQFF. This chain joins TRBV19 and TRBJ2-1; 8 nucleotides align to TRBD1. Germline V gene data show CDR1 as LNHDA and CDR2 as SQIVND (reference sequence). V dropped 5 bases and J dropped 8; count of bases not matched to a gene: 2. The CDR3 is 12 residues long.

This clone was counted a few times. The CDR3: CASRRDTYEQYF. As DNA, the CDR3 is TGTGCCAGCAGGAGGGACACCTACGAGCAGTACTTC. The rearrangement uses TRBV6-5 and TRBJ2-7; D might be TRBD1 (6 bases). Per germline, CDR1 MNHEY and CDR2 SVGAGI. The CDR3 sequence is 12 residues long. Deletions cut 6 bases from V and 2 bases from J, with 8 bases between.

The gene calls are TRBV13 and TRBJ1-1; 7 bases align to TRBD1. Per germline, CDR1 PRHDT and CDR2 FYEKMQ (reference sequence). V trimming: 5 bases; J trimming: 1 base; junction bases outside the gene matches: 4. This CDR3 contains 14 residues. The CDR3 loop reads CASSPRTGNTEAFF. Here the CDR3 DNA reads TGTGCCAGCAGCCCCCGGACAGGGAACACTGAAGCTTTCTTT.

The chain employs TRBV5-1 and TRBJ1-1; possible D gene TRBD1, 5 bases. The V and J ends lost 0 bases and 1 base respectively, with 7 bases between them. The germline V gene encodes CDR1 SGHRS and CDR2 YFSETQ. The CDR3 totals 14 residues. CDR3 nucleotides: TGCGCCAGCAGCTTGGATCAGGGGAACACTGAAGCTTTCTTT. It yields the protein CASSLDQGNTEAFF.

The V call is TRBV18, the J call TRBJ2-7; TRBD1 matches 7 bases. This CDR3 is built from 15 residues. Germline V gene lookup returns CDR1 KGHSH and CDR2 LQKENI. With 4 bases clipped from V and 0 bases from J, the junction kept 6 bases outside the gene matches. CDR3 region: CASSQLGTDSYEQYF. The CDR3 DNA reads as TGTGCCAGCTCACAACTCGGGACAGACTCCTACGAGCAGTACTTC. Variable domain in full (rest from reference TRBV18 and TRBJ2-7): NAGVMQNPRHLVRRRGQEARLRCSPMKGHSHVYWYRQLPEEGLKFMVYLQKENIIDESGMPKERFSAEFPKEGPSILRIQQVVRGDSAAYFCASSQLGTDSYEQYFGPGTRLTVT.

This clone appeared a single time. The rearrangement uses TRBV7-2 and TRBJ1-2; tentative D call: TRBD1 (6 bases). Germline assignment: CDR1 SGHTA and CDR2 FQGNSA. Trimming removed 2 bases from V and 4 bases from J, with 8 bases in between. The CDR3 spans 13 residues. The CDR3 region is CASSLQGTYGYTF. CDR3 DNA: TGTGCCAGCAGCTTACAGGGGACCTATGGCTACACCTTC.

This clone came up once. The chain employs TRBV4-1 and TRBJ2-1; 8 nucleotides align to TRBD2. Germline CDR1 reads MGHRA; CDR2 reads YSYEKL. The CDR3 has 14 amino acids. V was clipped by 4 bases and J by 5 bases; unmatched bases: 4. CDR3 sequence reads: CASSRLGGDNEQFF. The CDR3 nucleotides read TGCGCCAGCAGCCGACTCGGGGGGGACAATGAGCAGTTCTTC.

V is TRBV2 and J is TRBJ1-4, with a weak D call TRBD1 (6 bases). The CDR3 covers 17 residues. V lost 1 base and J lost 4, with 16 bases in between. CDR1 is SNHLY and CDR2 is FYNNEI in the germline V gene. CDR3 loop: CASSEGGLGQHNEKLFF. CDR3 sequence (DNA): TGTGCCAGCAGTGAAGGGGGGCTCGGACAGCATAATGAAAAACTGTTTTTT.

J is TRBJ1-1 and V is TRBV2, with 12 bases lining up with TRBD1. With V trimmed by 2 bases and J by 4 bases, 5 bases remained unmatched. The CDR3 consists of 16 residues. Germline-derived CDR1 and CDR2 are SNHLY and FYNNEI. The CDR3 loop reads CASSEPGQGAGTEAFF. CDR3 bases: TGTGCCAGCAGTGAACCGGGACAGGGGGCCGGCACTGAAGCTTTCTTT.

The CDR3 loop is CASSTGQGYYGYTF. The CDR3 coding sequence is TGTGCCAGCAGCACGGGACAGGGGTATTATGGCTACACCTTC. The chain employs TRBV7-2 and TRBJ1-2; TRBD1 matches at 10 bases. There are 14 residues in the CDR3. The germline gives CDR1 SGHTA, CDR2 FQGNSA. V was clipped by 5 bases and J by 5 bases; unmatched bases: 5.

The chain uses TRBV12-5 and TRBJ2-7; 7 bases agree with TRBD1. V lost 1 base and J lost 3; bases outside the gene matches: 18. Germline V CDR1 and CDR2: LGHNT, FRNRAP. This CDR3 comprises 19 residues. The CDR3 spells CASGLAQGIQEPRGYEQYF. CDR3 in DNA: TGTGCTAGTGGTTTGGCACAGGGGATTCAGGAGCCTAGGGGCTACGAGCAGTACTTC.

In its sample, this clone was seen once. V gene TRBV10-3 combines with J gene TRBJ2-7, with 9 bases lining up with TRBD2. Trimming removed 4 bases from V and 3 bases from J; junction bases left unmatched: 4. This CDR3 region has 14 residues. Germline V gives CDR1 ENHRY, CDR2 SYGVKD. CDR3 in amino acids: CAISVASGVYEQYF. Here the CDR3 DNA reads TGTGCCATCAGTGTTGCTAGCGGGGTCTACGAGCAGTACTTC.

The chain carries TRBV13 and TRBJ2-6, with TRBD1 as a possible D gene (5 bases). CDR3 length: 17 amino acids. V was shortened by 0 bases and J by 0 bases, with 9 bases between the two germline ends. From germline, CDR1 is PRHDT and CDR2 FYEKMQ (reference sequence). The CDR3 sequence is CASSLGQARSGANVLTF. CDR3 DNA: TGTGCCAGCAGCTTAGGACAGGCCCGCTCTGGGGCCAACGTCCTGACTTTC.